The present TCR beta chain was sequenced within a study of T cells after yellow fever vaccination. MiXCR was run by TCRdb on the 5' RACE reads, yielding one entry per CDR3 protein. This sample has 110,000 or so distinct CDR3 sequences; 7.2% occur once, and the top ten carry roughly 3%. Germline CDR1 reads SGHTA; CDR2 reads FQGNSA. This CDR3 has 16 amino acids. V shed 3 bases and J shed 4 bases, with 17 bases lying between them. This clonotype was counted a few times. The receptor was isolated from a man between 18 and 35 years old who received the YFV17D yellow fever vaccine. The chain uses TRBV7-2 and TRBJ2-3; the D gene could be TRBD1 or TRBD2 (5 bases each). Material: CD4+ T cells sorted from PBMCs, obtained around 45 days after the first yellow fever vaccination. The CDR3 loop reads CASSLGGGGTPDTQYF. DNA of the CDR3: TGTGCCAGCAGCTTGGGCGGCGGTGGGACCCCAGATACGCAGTATTTT.